This T cell receptor (beta chain) is from a study of blood T cell repertoires in COVID-19 (dated by TCRdb to 2020 to 2022). In the study overall: Samples covering the acute and convalescent phases of COVID-19 were provided by collaborators in the United States, Italy and Spain. The material from the prospective study consisted of cDNA or gDNA derived from T cells, B-cell-depleted T cells, or PBMCs. Deeply sampled blood TCRbeta repertoires from subjects exposed to, actively infected with, or recovered from COVID-19 were included in the dataset. The repertoires were made available in a free public database intended to serve as a resource for research on the immune response to SARS-CoV-2. The samples were drawn from two sources: the first 160 participants of the ongoing ImmuneRACE study, and 950 to 1,500 subjects contributed by 6 global collaborators. Nearly every sample came with metadata listing a de-identified subject ID, COVID-19 status, age in years and sex. HLA class I and class II types, where available, came from metadata supplied by the sample provider rather than from assay-based typing. Beyond this particular receptor, the publication reports: How much clinical and demographic metadata was included differed by source and by participant, and the metadata was provided uncurated.

This clone was counted between two and nine times. The specificity of this receptor is unknown. It has no much larger one-base neighbor in the sample; base qualities were not kept. Trimming accounts for 1 base at V and 4 bases at J, while the number of junction bases matched to no gene is 5. The germline V gene (reference sequence) sets CDR1 to LGHDT and CDR2 to YNNKEL. The CDR3 spans 15 residues, from the cysteine through the phenylalanine. The kept DNA is CDR3 alone, 45 bases in frame from the first base. TCRbeta CDR3 regions were amplified from genomic DNA using the immunoSEQ Assay, a bias-controlled multiplex PCR. The authors processed their data as follows. Within the assay, amplification of reference gene primers was used to estimate how many nucleated cells each sample contained. To quantify the absolute abundance of each unique TCRbeta CDR3 rearrangement, sequence reads were collapsed and filtered. For each sample, productive Simpson clonality was calculated by taking the square root of Simpson's diversity index across productive rearrangements. What TCRdb holds here is the immuneACCESS table cut down to in-frame rearrangements. Part of the clones is not present; checked against another copy, under half of the missing clones reflect an unresolved V gene, and the others are unexplained. V, J and clone size were drawn from that table, and D and trimming were deduced from the DNA. The sample contains roughly 120,000 clones, roughly 82% of them found a single time. The ten largest clones add up to about 12% of the sample.

The collaborating institutions used their own protocols to collect whole blood in K2EDTA tubes. For TCRbeta analysis, collaborators shipped samples in one of three forms: frozen whole blood, isolated PBMCs, or DNA extracted from either of those sample types. Sequencing was done on a sample of peripheral blood. This clonotype was obtained from a human donor in a cohort sampled during active COVID-19. The chain uses TRBV3-1 (or the pseudogene TRBV3-2) and TRBJ1-1; TRBD1 matches 8 bases in the middle. The CDR3 sequence is CASSQVQGASTEAFF. Here is the DNA: TGTGCCAGCAGCCAAGTCCAGGGGGCCAGCACTGAAGCTTTCTTT.